These T cell receptor beta chains were read from a single sample in a study of identical twins. TCRdb re-analysed the 5' RACE reads in MiXCR, keeping a single row per CDR3 protein. The profile shows 1.5 million to 2 million distinct CDR3 sequences, about 30% of them singletons. The sequenced material came from cord blood. The receptors originated from a newborn girl in good health. CDR3s include the opening cysteine and the closing phenylalanine or tryptophan. D genes are given only for firm matches. The size entry is marked missing in some rows and otherwise reads once, few, many or a size class.

j_call	clone_size	d_call	v_call	cdr3_aa	cdr3_nt
TRBJ1-1	NA	NA	TRBV5-1	CASSQQGFTEAFF	TGCGCCAGCAGCCAACAGGGTTTCACTGAAGCTTTCTTT
TRBJ1-5	NA	TRBD1	TRBV2	CASSRRTGTPNQPQHF	TGTGCCAGCAGCCGAAGGACAGGGACTCCCAATCAGCCCCAGCATTTT
TRBJ2-3	few	TRBD2	TRBV6-5	CASSYGPSGRTDTQYF	TGTGCCAGCAGTTACGGGCCTAGCGGGAGGACAGATACGCAGTATTTT
TRBJ1-1	NA	NA	TRBV20-1	CSVYWSTEAFF	TGCAGTGTCTATTGGTCCACCGAAGCTTTCTTT
TRBJ1-4	NA	NA	TRBV7-9	CASSQVRGRNEKLFF	TGTGCCAGCAGCCAAGTCCGGGGTAGGAATGAAAAACTGTTTTTT
TRBJ1-5	NA	NA	TRBV24-1	CATSDDRDLGPQHF	TGTGCCACCAGTGATGACCGAGATCTAGGGCCCCAGCATTTT
TRBJ2-7	few	NA	TRBV28	CASYSGTDYNEQYF	TGTGCCAGCTATTCCGGGACGGATTACAATGAGCAGTACTTC
TRBJ1-4	NA	NA	TRBV7-9	CASSSSIGGLNEKLFF	TGTGCCAGCAGCTCCTCCATTGGGGGCCTTAATGAAAAACTGTTTTTT
TRBJ1-3	NA	TRBD1	TRBV7-9	CASSLGQGADGNTIYF	TGTGCCAGCAGCTTAGGACAGGGGGCGGACGGAAACACCATATATTTT
TRBJ2-7	few	TRBD1	TRBV4-1	CASSQVGQETYEQYF	TGCGCCAGCAGCCAAGTGGGACAGGAGACCTACGAGCAGTACTTC
TRBJ2-1	many	TRBD2	TRBV7-2	CASSLLAGGEQFF	TGTGCCAGCAGCTTGTTAGCGGGAGGGGAGCAGTTCTTC
TRBJ2-2	NA	TRBD1	TRBV7-2	CATFTGGYTGELFF	TGTGCCACATTCACAGGGGGTTACACCGGGGAGCTGTTTTTT
TRBJ2-5	NA	NA	TRBV5-1	CASKALEPYNEQYF	TGCGCCAGCAAAGCCCTGGAGCCGTACAATGAGCAGTACTTC
TRBJ1-1	few	NA	TRBV25-1	CASSGGIGTEAFF	TGTGCCAGCAGTGGCGGAATCGGGACTGAAGCTTTCTTT
TRBJ2-7	NA	TRBD2	TRBV5-4	CASSLYASTSGGYEQYF	TGTGCCAGCAGCTTGTACGCATCGACTAGCGGGGGCTACGAGCAGTACTTC
TRBJ2-1	many	NA	TRBV7-2	CASSLAAVRHEQFF	TGTGCCAGCAGCTTAGCGGCGGTTAGACATGAGCAGTTCTTC
TRBJ2-6	NA	NA	TRBV24-1	CATSSGANVLTF	TGTGCCACCTCTTCTGGGGCCAACGTCCTGACTTTC
TRBJ1-5	NA	NA	TRBV12-3/TRBV12-4	CASSLRNSNQPQHF	TGTGCCAGCAGTTTACGCAATAGCAATCAGCCCCAGCATTTT
TRBJ1-5	NA	NA	TRBV5-1	CASSLLGDSSQPQHF	TGCGCCAGCAGCTTATTGGGGGATTCAAGCCAGCCCCAGCATTTT
TRBJ1-1	few	NA	TRBV25-1	CASSAGQYTEAFF	TGTGCCAGCAGTGCTGGACAGTACACTGAAGCTTTCTTT
TRBJ1-4	NA	TRBD1	TRBV3-1	CASSPTGVVNEKLFF	TGTGCCAGCAGCCCAACAGGGGTCGTTAATGAAAAACTGTTTTTT
TRBJ1-2	few	NA	TRBV12-3/TRBV12-4	CASTLKPGFYGYTF	TGTGCCAGCACCCTAAAGCCCGGTTTTTATGGCTACACCTTC
TRBJ1-2	few	TRBD1	TRBV25-1	CASSGTGGIYGYTF	TGTGCCAGCAGTGGGACAGGGGGCATATATGGCTACACCTTC
TRBJ1-2	NA	TRBD1	TRBV5-5	CASGWDRSSYGYTF	TGTGCCAGCGGATGGGACAGGTCTTCCTATGGCTACACCTTC
TRBJ2-1	few	TRBD2	TRBV3-1	CASSQVLGRAPYNEQFF	TGTGCCAGCAGCCAAGTTTTAGGGAGGGCCCCCTACAATGAGCAGTTCTTC
TRBJ2-1	many	NA	TRBV20-1	CSARDGTNNEQFF	TGCAGTGCTAGAGATGGGACCAACAATGAGCAGTTCTTC
TRBJ1-1	NA	NA	TRBV4-2	CASSPTIQGLGTEAFF	TGTGCCAGCAGCCCGACCATCCAGGGCCTGGGCACTGAAGCTTTCTTT
TRBJ2-7	few	NA	TRBV20-1	CSADEASSYNEQYF	TGCAGTGCTGATGAAGCGAGCTCCTACAATGAGCAGTACTTC
TRBJ2-4	NA	NA	TRBV4-2	CASSQDIAPYYERYF	TGTGCCAGCAGCCAAGATATAGCGCCTTACTACGAGCGGTACTTC
TRBJ2-7	NA	TRBD2	TRBV5-1	CASSFLALSGANEQYF	TGCGCCAGCAGCTTCCTAGCTTTGAGCGGGGCCAATGAGCAGTACTTC
TRBJ2-5	few	NA	TRBV9	CASSVAGDFQETQYF	TGTGCCAGCAGCGTAGCTGGAGACTTCCAAGAGACCCAGTACTTC
TRBJ2-7	NA	NA	TRBV27	CASSSKASNEQYF	TGTGCCAGCAGTTCGAAAGCTAGTAACGAGCAGTACTTC
TRBJ1-2	few	NA	TRBV12-3/TRBV12-4	CASSWTPYGYTF	TGTGCCAGCAGTTGGACGCCCTATGGCTACACCTTC
TRBJ2-5	NA	TRBD2	TRBV4-2	CASSQGFSSGRDNEQYF	TGTGCCAGCAGCCAGGGGTTCTCTAGCGGGAGGGACAATGAGCAGTACTTC